Below, 10 T cell receptor beta chains from the same sample are listed, as sequenced in a study of blood T cells in healthy people across ages. The second PCR ran roughly 6 to 11 cycles with a sample-barcoded 5' primer and J-beta primers. A single record per CDR3 protein comes from TCRdb applying MiXCR to the 5' RACE reads. This repertoire shows around 1,900,000 distinct CDR3 sequences, approximately 39% found once; its top ten account for 23%. The sample was blood. The receptors were sampled from a human donor in good health.

The V gene is TRBV20-1, the J gene TRBJ2-1, with 8 bases identical to TRBD2. Per germline, CDR1 DFQATT and CDR2 SNEGSKA (reference sequence). The V gene end was trimmed by 5 bases and the J gene end by 2 bases; junction bases not matched to a gene: 8. The CDR3 has 15 amino acids. CDR3 nucleotide sequence: TGCAGTGCTCGCCGGGGGCGGGGGGCCTACAATGAGCAGTTCTTC. Translating it yields CSARRGRGAYNEQFF.

Worth noting for this clonotype: A junction end diverges from the germline sequence, so it may reflect a read error. V is TRBV12-3 or TRBV12-4 and J is TRBJ1-4, with unresolved D. This CDR3 is built from 13 residues. The CDR3 protein is CASSVAAGEKRFF. The CDR3, as DNA: TGTGCCAGCAGTGTTGCGGCGGGTGAAAAACGGTTTTTT.

The genes are TRBV5-1 and TRBJ1-1; D not certain. The CDR3 is 15 amino acids. Trimming stripped 3 bases from V and 2 bases from J, with 14 bases between. The V gene's germline CDR1 is SGHRS and CDR2 YFSETQ. The CDR3 here is CASSSYFGVNTEAFF. CDR3 in DNA: TGCGCCAGCAGCTCGTACTTCGGAGTAAACACTGAAGCTTTCTTT.

The chain links TRBV5-1 to TRBJ2-1; perhaps TRBD1 as D (5 bases). The germline V gene encodes CDR1 SGHRS and CDR2 YFSETQ. Trimming removed 3 bases at V and 2 bases at J, with 18 bases between. CDR3 length equals 17 residues. CDR3 loop: CASSSLGSGNTYNEQFF. In nucleotides, the CDR3 is TGCGCCAGCAGCTCCCTGGGATCAGGGAATACCTACAATGAGCAGTTCTTC.

The rearrangement uses TRBV6-6 and TRBJ2-7, with a weak D call TRBD1 (5 bases). Per the germline V gene, CDR1 is MNHNY and CDR2 is SVGAGI (reference sequence). Trimming left V 2 bases short and J 3 bases short, with 11 bases between. This CDR3 comprises 14 residues. This chain's CDR3 is CASSYRQGIYEQYF. CDR3 nucleotides: TGTGCCAGCAGTTACAGGCAGGGAATCTACGAGCAGTACTTC.

The chain carries TRBV6-5 and TRBJ1-2; no firm D call. Trimming took off 10 bases at V and 10 bases at J, with 16 bases between the two ends. CDR1 and CDR2 (germline): MNHEY, SVGAGI. The CDR3 sequence is 11 residues long. The CDR3 DNA reads TGTGCCACCCGGGAAGGGTTTGTCTACACCTTC. Translated: CATREGFVYTF.

This chain connects TRBV7-2 to TRBJ1-1; no clear D. This CDR3 comprises 14 residues. Germline V gene data show CDR1 as SGHTA and CDR2 as FQGNSA. V was trimmed by 0 bases and J by 3 bases, leaving 8 bases between them. The CDR3 spells CASSLARVDTEAFF. The CDR3 DNA is TGTGCCAGCAGCTTAGCGAGGGTTGACACTGAAGCTTTCTTT.

The rearrangement joins TRBV7-2 to TRBJ1-2, with a tentative D call TRBD1 (5 bases). The CDR3 totals 15 residues. Germline V lookup: CDR1 SGHTA, CDR2 FQGNSA. Trimming left V 5 bases short and J 4 bases short, with 17 bases between. The CDR3 loop reads CASSLQSRGSYGYTF. The CDR3 region has the DNA TGTGCCAGCAGCCTTCAATCCCGGGGGTCCTATGGCTACACCTTC.

This clonotype was found many times. V and J are TRBV12-3 or TRBV12-4 and TRBJ2-5; D is possibly TRBD1 (6 bases). The CDR3 consists of 13 residues. Trimming pared 5 bases from V and 5 bases from J, leaving 12 bases between. The CDR3 nucleotides read TGTGCCAGCAGTCTCGGGACACGGGAGACCCAGTACTTC. This encodes CASSLGTRETQYF.

The chain couples TRBV5-1 to TRBJ2-6, with D possibly being TRBD2 (6 bases). CDR3 size: 18 residues. Trimming pared 0 bases from V and 0 bases from J, leaving 13 bases between. The germline V gene encodes CDR1 SGHRS and CDR2 YFSETQ. CDR3 region: CASSLGAGRYSGANVLTF. CDR3 bases: TGCGCCAGCAGCTTGGGCGCGGGACGCTACTCTGGGGCCAACGTCCTGACTTTC.